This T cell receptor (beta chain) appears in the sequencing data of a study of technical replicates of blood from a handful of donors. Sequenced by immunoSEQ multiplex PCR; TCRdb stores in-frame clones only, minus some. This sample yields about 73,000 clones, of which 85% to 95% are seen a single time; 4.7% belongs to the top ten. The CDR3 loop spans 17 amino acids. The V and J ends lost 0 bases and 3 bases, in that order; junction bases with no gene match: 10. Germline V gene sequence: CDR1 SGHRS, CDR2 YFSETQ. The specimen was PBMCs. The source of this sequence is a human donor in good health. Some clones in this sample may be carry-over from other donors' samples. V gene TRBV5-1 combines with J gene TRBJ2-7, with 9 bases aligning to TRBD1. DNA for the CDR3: TGCGCCAGCAGCTTGGGGGGCCCCGGGACAGGGAACTACGAGCAGTACTTC. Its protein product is CASSLGGPGTGNYEQYF.